This TCR beta chain was captured in a study of early T cells in non-severe SARS-CoV-2 infection. Trimming pared 5 bases from V and 6 bases from J, leaving 19 bases between. The CDR3 contains 15 residues. Germline assignment: CDR1 MDHEN and CDR2 SYDVKM. TCRdb re-analysed the 5' RACE reads in MiXCR, keeping a single row per CDR3 protein. The sample yields over 50,000 distinct CDR3 sequences, roughly 8.2% seen once. This clonotype was recorded many times. The V and J genes are TRBV28 and TRBJ2-5; possible D gene TRBD2, 6 bases. This TCR was sampled from an adult who was a healthcare worker with PCR-confirmed SARS-CoV-2 infection or an uninfected control (not recorded which). The sequencing here drew on whole blood, taken at baseline. CDR3 bases: TGTGCCAGCAGTAACCGAGGTAGCGGCCGGCAGACCCAGTACTTC. Encoded protein: CASSNRGSGRQTQYF.